A selection of T cell receptor beta chains follows, all from one sample in a study of T cell responses to AZD1222 COVID-19 vaccine. Sequencing used immunoSEQ multiplex PCR; TCRdb keeps in-frame clones, though not all of them. The sample lists 100,000 to 120,000 clones; about 91% were seen once. Specimen: peripheral blood, collected 28 days after the second AZD1222 dose. The receptors originated from an adult who received the AZD1222 COVID-19 vaccine. Each CDR3 is given with its conserved first and last residue. Fields, in order: clone size, D gene, V gene, J gene, CDR3 DNA, CDR3 protein. D genes are given only for firm matches. Clone size is stated in some rows and not others, as once, few, many or a class when expanded.

clone_size: once; d_call: -; v_call: TRBV19; j_call: TRBJ1-5; cdr3_nt: TGTGCCAGTAGTATCTGGAGGGACGGCAATCAGCCCCAGCATTTT; cdr3_aa: CASSIWRDGNQPQHF
clone_size: few; d_call: -; v_call: TRBV6-5; j_call: TRBJ2-2; cdr3_nt: TGTGCCAGCAGTTACGAGGGGAGGAGGACCGGGGAGCTGTTTTTT; cdr3_aa: CASSYEGRRTGELFF
clone_size: -; d_call: TRBD1; v_call: TRBV28; j_call: TRBJ1-2; cdr3_nt: TGTGCCAGCAGTTTGCACTCAGGGGGCGGCGGTGGCTACACCTTC; cdr3_aa: CASSLHSGGGGGYTF
clone_size: few; d_call: -; v_call: TRBV4-2; j_call: TRBJ1-3; cdr3_nt: TGTGCCAGCAGCCAAGATCCGTTTCGCACTACTGGAAACACCATATATTTT; cdr3_aa: CASSQDPFRTTGNTIYF
clone_size: -; d_call: -; v_call: TRBV4-1; j_call: TRBJ2-1; cdr3_nt: TGCGCCAGCAGCCAAGTGGAGAGGCGGAGCTCCTACAATGAGCAGTTCTTC; cdr3_aa: CASSQVERRSSYNEQFF
clone_size: -; d_call: -; v_call: TRBV13; j_call: TRBJ2-7; cdr3_nt: TGTGCCAGCAGCTTACGGCGGGACGCGTACGAGCAGTACTTC; cdr3_aa: CASSLRRDAYEQYF
clone_size: -; d_call: -; v_call: TRBV28; j_call: TRBJ1-2; cdr3_nt: TGTGCCAGCACCCCCGAGGTTCCCTATGGCTACACCTTC; cdr3_aa: CASTPEVPYGYTF
clone_size: -; d_call: -; v_call: TRBV3-1/TRBV3-2; j_call: TRBJ2-7; cdr3_nt: TGTGCCAGCAGCCAAGATAGGGGAAACGAGCAGTACTTC; cdr3_aa: CASSQDRGNEQYF
clone_size: -; d_call: -; v_call: TRBV5-4; j_call: TRBJ1-4; cdr3_nt: TGTGCCAGCAGCTTGACCCCTGCAACTAATGAAAAACTGTTTTTT; cdr3_aa: CASSLTPATNEKLFF
clone_size: -; d_call: -; v_call: TRBV28; j_call: TRBJ1-5; cdr3_nt: TGTGCCAGCAGCCACCCGGTACGGGGTCAGCCCCAGCATTTT; cdr3_aa: CASSHPVRGQPQHF
clone_size: -; d_call: -; v_call: TRBV14; j_call: TRBJ1-6; cdr3_nt: TGTGCCAGCAGCCCTCACCAGGGTGTCGGCTCACCCCTCCACTTT; cdr3_aa: CASSPHQGVGSPLHF
clone_size: -; d_call: -; v_call: TRBV18; j_call: TRBJ2-3; cdr3_nt: TGTGCCAGCTCACCAAACCAGGGTTTCACAGATACGCAGTATTTT; cdr3_aa: CASSPNQGFTDTQYF
clone_size: -; d_call: -; v_call: TRBV28; j_call: TRBJ1-2; cdr3_nt: TGTGCCAGCAGATATTTACAGGTTCTTGGCTATGGCTACACCTTC; cdr3_aa: CASRYLQVLGYGYTF
clone_size: once; d_call: -; v_call: TRBV6-6; j_call: TRBJ2-7; cdr3_nt: TGTGCCAGCAGTTACCTCGTTTTGGACAGTAGTTACGAGCAGTACTTC; cdr3_aa: CASSYLVLDSSYEQYF
clone_size: -; d_call: TRBD1; v_call: TRBV11-2; j_call: TRBJ1-1; cdr3_nt: TGTGCCAGCAACCCATCCCAGGGGGGCACTGAAGCTTTCTTT; cdr3_aa: CASNPSQGGTEAFF